Here is one TCR beta chain with its context. The sample originates from a study of T cell changes during pregnancy in multiple sclerosis. Profiling relied on immunoSEQ multiplex PCR, and the TCRdb table lists in-frame clones only, not all of them. The table includes about 36,000 clones, 93% detected once. In germline, CDR1 is MNHEY, CDR2 SVGAGI. V shed 7 bases and J shed 8 bases, with 12 bases lying between them. The CDR3 extends over 12 amino acids. Sequencing was performed on CD4+ T cells from peripheral blood mononuclear cells, taken in the first trimester of pregnancy. The TCR comes from a female donor with multiple sclerosis, enrolled in a pregnancy study. V gene TRBV6-5 combines with J gene TRBJ2-1, with a possible D match to TRBD1 (6 bases). The CDR3 reads CASTSQGYEQFF. CDR3 nucleotides: TGTGCCAGCACCTCACAGGGTTATGAGCAGTTCTTC.